This record looks at one T cell receptor beta chain sequence and its context. The data belong to a study of beta chain features in type 1 diabetes. With 6 bases clipped from V and 7 bases from J, the junction kept 10 bases outside the gene matches. CDR1 and CDR2 (germline): MDHEN, SYDVKM. The CDR3 spans 16 residues. The authors reverse transcribed all of the isolated RNA, so sequencing captured expressed TCRB transcripts. Profiled with immunoSEQ multiplex PCR; TCRdb holds only in-frame clones, not every one. The sample has roughly 180,000 clones; approximately 13% are singletons. This clonotype originated in a young woman in good health. Sequenced material: central memory CD4+ T cells from blood. The genes are TRBV28 and TRBJ2-1, with 12 bases fitting TRBD2. This CDR3 is CASRTSGSSVGNEQFF. Written as DNA, the CDR3 is TGTGCCAGCAGGACTAGCGGGAGTTCGGTGGGGAATGAGCAGTTCTTC.